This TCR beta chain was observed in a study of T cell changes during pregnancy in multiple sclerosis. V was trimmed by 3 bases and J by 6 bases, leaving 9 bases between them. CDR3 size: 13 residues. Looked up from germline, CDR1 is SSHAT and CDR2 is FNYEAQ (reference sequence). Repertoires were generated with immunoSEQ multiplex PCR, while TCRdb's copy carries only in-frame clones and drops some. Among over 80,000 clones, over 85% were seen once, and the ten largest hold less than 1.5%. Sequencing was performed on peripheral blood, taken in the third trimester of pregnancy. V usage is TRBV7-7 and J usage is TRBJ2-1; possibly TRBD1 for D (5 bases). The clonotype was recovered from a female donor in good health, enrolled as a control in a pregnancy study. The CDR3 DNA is TGTGCCAGCAGCTTGCGTACAGGCAATGAGCAGTTCTTC. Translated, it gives CASSLRTGNEQFF. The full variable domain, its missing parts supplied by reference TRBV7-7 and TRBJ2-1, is GAGVSQSPRYKVTKRGQDVTLRCDPISSHATLYWYQQALGQGPEFLTYFNYEAQPDKSGLPSDRFSAERPEGSISTLTIQRTEQRDSAMYRCASSLRTGNEQFFGPGTRLTVL.